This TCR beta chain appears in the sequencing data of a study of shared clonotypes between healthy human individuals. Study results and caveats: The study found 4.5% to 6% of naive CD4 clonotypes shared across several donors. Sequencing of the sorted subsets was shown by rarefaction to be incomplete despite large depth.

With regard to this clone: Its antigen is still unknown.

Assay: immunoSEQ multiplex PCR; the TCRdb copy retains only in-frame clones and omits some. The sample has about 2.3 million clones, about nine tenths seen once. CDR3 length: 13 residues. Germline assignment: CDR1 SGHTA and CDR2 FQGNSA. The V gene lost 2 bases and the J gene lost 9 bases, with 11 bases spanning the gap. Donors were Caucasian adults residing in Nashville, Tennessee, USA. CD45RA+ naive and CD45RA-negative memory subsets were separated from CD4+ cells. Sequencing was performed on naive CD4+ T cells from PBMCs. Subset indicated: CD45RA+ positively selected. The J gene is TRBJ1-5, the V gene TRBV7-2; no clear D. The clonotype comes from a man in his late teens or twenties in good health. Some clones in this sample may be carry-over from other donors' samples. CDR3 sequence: CASSLLPLGPQHF. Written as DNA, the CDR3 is TGTGCCAGCAGCTTACTTCCTCTGGGGCCCCAGCATTTT.